These 24 T cell receptor beta chains originate from one sample sequenced in a study of CD39 and CD103 CD8 tumor-infiltrating T cells. This table comes from immunoSEQ multiplex PCR, and its TCRdb copy is limited to in-frame clones, with some not included. Among under 4,000 clones listed, approximately 63% were seen once. Sequenced sample: CD39- CD103- CD8+ T cells sorted from the tumor. As to subset: CD103-CD39- double-negative CD45RA- CD8 T cells. These receptors came from a human donor with head and neck squamous cell carcinoma.

By share, this clone ranks as medium-sized. This chain joins TRBV18 and TRBJ2-7, with 8 bases identical to TRBD2. V trimming: 0 bases; J trimming: 0 bases; junction bases outside the gene matches: 4. Germline V gene data show CDR1 as KGHSH and CDR2 as LQKENI. The CDR3 runs 16 residues. The CDR3 spells CASSPPGTRLSYEQYF. In nucleotides, the CDR3 is TGTGCCAGCTCACCACCAGGGACTAGGCTCTCCTACGAGCAGTACTTC.

The CDR3 nucleotides read TGTGCCAGCAGCGTAGGAGGGACAGCTAACTATGGCTACACCTTC. Its protein is CASSVGGTANYGYTF. The chain recombines TRBV9 with TRBJ1-2; 7 bases agree with TRBD1. V trimming: 0 bases; J trimming: 0 bases; junction bases outside the gene matches: 2. The CDR3 is 15 amino acids. Germline CDR1 is SGDLS and CDR2 is YYNGEE.

The chain has TRBV6-1 and TRBJ2-7; 9 nucleotides align to TRBD1. With 5 bases clipped from V and 2 bases from J, the junction kept 10 bases outside the gene matches. The CDR3 runs 16 residues. Germline lookup yields CDR1 MNHNS and CDR2 SASEGT. CDR3: CASSQGYDRGAYEQYF. The CDR3, as DNA: TGTGCCAGCAGTCAAGGATACGACAGGGGGGCCTACGAGCAGTACTTC.

The chain links TRBV7-3 to TRBJ2-3; D gene unclear. CDR3 size: 13 residues. Per germline, CDR1 SGHTA and CDR2 FQGTGA. V dropped 3 bases and J dropped 6 bases, with 10 bases sitting between them. The CDR3 DNA is TGTGCCAGCAGCTTTCAGGTCCGGGATACGCAGTATTTT. Translation: CASSFQVRDTQYF.

This clone is categorized as medium-sized. The chain employs TRBV9 and TRBJ1-1; tentative D call: TRBD1 (6 bases). Per germline, CDR1 SGDLS and CDR2 YYNGEE. Trimming shortened V by 5 bases and J by 0 bases, and 14 bases separated the two germline ends. The CDR3 extends over 15 amino acids. The CDR3 DNA reads TGTGCCAGCAGTCCCCAAGGGGGACTGAACACTGAAGCTTTCTTT. It encodes CASSPQGGLNTEAFF.

The V call is TRBV4-3, the J call TRBJ2-2; TRBD2 is a possible D gene (6 bases). Trimming took 0 bases from V and 5 from J, leaving 13 bases between them. The CDR3 is 16 amino acids. CDR1 is LGHNA, CDR2 YSLEER, per germline. CDR3 protein: CASSQDGVEGTGELFF. For the CDR3, the DNA is TGCGCCAGCAGCCAAGATGGAGTGGAGGGTACCGGGGAGCTGTTTTTT.

V and J are TRBV19 and TRBJ1-5; possible D gene TRBD1, 6 bases. The CDR3 contains 13 residues. In germline, CDR1 is LNHDA, CDR2 SQIVND (reference sequence). V was clipped by 8 bases and J by 10 bases, with 18 bases between them. The CDR3 DNA is TGTGCCAGTCAGAGAGGGGGTCGGCTTCCCCAGCATTTT. Translated, it gives CASQRGGRLPQHF.

The gene calls are TRBV4-3 and TRBJ2-1; 9 positions agree with TRBD2. The V gene end was trimmed by 1 base and the J gene end by 9 bases; junction bases not matched to a gene: 7. CDR1 and CDR2 (germline): LGHNA, YSLEER. The CDR3 runs to 15 residues. The CDR3 DNA reads as TGCGCCAGCAGCCAAGCCGCGGGGGGGCCAAGTGAGCAGTTCTTC. This sequence encodes CASSQAAGGPSEQFF.

V is TRBV9 and J is TRBJ1-3; D is unclear. The germline V gene has CDR1 SGDLS and CDR2 YYNGEE. CDR3 length equals 12 residues. V was clipped by 2 bases and J by 4 bases, with 4 bases between them. The CDR3 DNA follows: TGTGCCAGCAGCGTTGGGGGAAACACCATATATTTT. It encodes CASSVGGNTIYF.

This chain joins TRBV9 and TRBJ1-5; D unresolved. V dropped 4 bases and J dropped 2 bases, with 7 bases sitting between them. Per the germline V gene, CDR1 is SGDLS and CDR2 is YYNGEE. This CDR3 spans 13 amino acids. CDR3 nucleotide sequence: TGTGCCAGCAGCCCCGCGGGCAATCAGCCCCAGCATTTT. Its protein product is CASSPAGNQPQHF.

This sequence joins TRBV28 and TRBJ2-2, with a tentative D call TRBD2 (5 bases). CDR1 and CDR2 from the germline V gene are MDHEN and SYDVKM. The CDR3 has 14 amino acids. The germline V and J ends were trimmed by 4 bases and 6 bases, with 12 bases remaining between them. This CDR3 is CASSWVDSAGELFF. CDR3 coding DNA: TGTGCCAGCAGTTGGGTCGATAGCGCCGGGGAGCTGTTTTTT.

The chain uses TRBV9 and TRBJ2-1; TRBD2 agrees at 13 bases. The germline CDR1 and CDR2 sequences are SGDLS and YYNGEE. V shed 3 bases and J 2 bases; nucleotides not matched to a gene: 5. The CDR3 sequence is 17 residues long. The CDR3 region has the DNA TGTGCCAGCAGCGGCGGACTAGCGGGGGAGGCCTACAATGAGCAGTTCTTC. Translated, it gives CASSGGLAGEAYNEQFF.

For the CDR3, the DNA is TGTGCCAGCTCCCGGGGCGTTAGCTCCTACGAGCAGTACTTC. Amino acid sequence: CASSRGVSSYEQYF. The rearrangement uses TRBV5-4 and TRBJ2-7; D is possibly TRBD1 or TRBD2 (5 bases each). Germline V gene lookup returns CDR1 SGHNT and CDR2 YYREEE (reference sequence). Between the trimmed V and J ends, which lost 7 bases and 0 bases, there was a span of 14 bases. The CDR3 length is 14 residues.

The chain combines TRBV19 with TRBJ1-5; TRBD1 aligns across 9 bases. Trimming cost V 8 bases and J 5 bases; bases outside gene matches: 10. CDR1 and CDR2 (germline): LNHDA, SQIVND (reference sequence). The CDR3 runs 15 residues. The CDR3 protein is CASGNRGRIDQPQHF. The CDR3, as DNA: TGTGCCAGTGGGAACAGGGGGCGCATAGATCAGCCCCAGCATTTT.

This clone showed up just a few times. The chain carries TRBV25-1 and TRBJ2-1; 8 nucleotides align to TRBD1. The junction had 5 bases not matched to a gene; V was cut back by 3 bases and J by 4 bases. The V gene's germline CDR1 is MGHDK and CDR2 SYGVNS. This CDR3 has 15 amino acids. The CDR3 DNA is TGTGCCAGCAGTGATTATACAGGGGGTTACAATGAGCAGTTCTTC. It yields the protein CASSDYTGGYNEQFF.

This clone was seen a handful of times. This rearrangement joins TRBV13 to TRBJ1-1; D perhaps matches TRBD1 (5 bases). The germline V gene encodes CDR1 PRHDT and CDR2 FYEKMQ (reference sequence). The CDR3 sequence is 14 residues long. V shed 3 bases and J shed 1 base, with 9 bases lying between them. This chain's CDR3 is CASSLEQGNTEAFF. The DNA of the CDR3 is TGTGCCAGCAGCTTGGAGCAGGGGAACACTGAAGCTTTCTTT.

By sample share, this clone is medium-sized. This sequence joins TRBV19 and TRBJ1-6; D is ambiguous. V dropped 3 bases and J dropped 8 bases, with 11 bases sitting between them. The CDR3 totals 14 residues. Germline CDR1 is LNHDA and CDR2 is SQIVND (reference sequence). The CDR3 nucleotides read TGTGCCAGTAGTATCGTAGGGTATTATTCACCCCTCCACTTT. This translates into CASSIVGYYSPLHF.

This clone has just a few counts. The chain joins TRBV7-6 to TRBJ2-7; D tentatively fits TRBD1 or TRBD2 (5 bases each). Germline loops: CDR1 SGHVS, CDR2 FNYEAQ. V was cut by 5 bases and J by 6 bases, with 14 bases left in between. The CDR3 totals 13 residues. The CDR3 coding sequence is TGTGCCAGCAGCACCGGGACGACTTTCGAGCAGTACTTC. This codes for CASSTGTTFEQYF.

The chain joins TRBV6-5 to TRBJ2-7; perhaps TRBD2 as D (6 bases). V was cut by 8 bases and J by 6 bases, with 11 bases left in between. The CDR3 is 11 residues long. Germline V gives CDR1 MNHEY, CDR2 SVGAGI. CDR3 DNA: TGTGCCAGCCGCTGGGGACTCGAGCAGTACTTC. Its translation: CASRWGLEQYF.

The chain couples TRBV2 to TRBJ1-2; weak D call: TRBD1 (5 bases). Trimming took 8 bases from V and 2 from J, leaving 21 bases between them. There are 16 residues in the CDR3. Germline CDR1 SNHLY, CDR2 FYNNEI. The DNA for the CDR3 is TGTGCCAGCCAGTACCACAGAGGGGAGCTGAACTATGGCTACACCTTC. Its translation: CASQYHRGELNYGYTF.

This sequence joins TRBV6-5 and TRBJ1-6, with a tentative D call TRBD1 (6 bases). The CDR3 totals 16 residues. CDR1 is MNHEY, CDR2 SVGAGI, per germline. V dropped 0 bases and J dropped 7 bases, with 13 bases sitting between them. Written as DNA, the CDR3 is TGTGCCAGCAGTTACTCGATTACAGGGCCAAATTCACCCCTCCACTTT. Translating it yields CASSYSITGPNSPLHF.

The chain links TRBV4-3 to TRBJ1-4; possibly TRBD1 for D (5 bases). Germline CDR1 reads LGHNA; CDR2 reads YSLEER. The CDR3 contains 15 residues. V was pared by 0 bases and J by 3 bases, with 8 bases between. CDR3 DNA: TGCGCCAGCAGCCAAGATTTGACAGCTAATGAAAAACTGTTTTTT. Translating gives CASSQDLTANEKLFF.

J is TRBJ2-3 and V is TRBV9; the match to TRBD2 covers 11 bases. Germline assignment: CDR1 SGDLS and CDR2 YYNGEE. CDR3 length: 17 residues. Trimming took 0 bases from V and 5 from J; bases not matched to a gene: 8. DNA of the CDR3: TGTGCCAGCAGCGTAGAGATTAGCGGGGGGGCGGGAGATACGCAGTATTTT. It codes for CASSVEISGGAGDTQYF.

This clone was counted once. This rearrangement joins TRBV29-1 to TRBJ1-2; no firm D call. Per the germline V gene, CDR1 is SQVTM and CDR2 is ANQGSEA. V lost 7 bases, J lost 4 bases, and 28 bases lay in between. The CDR3 has 17 amino acids. The CDR3 sequence is CSADVGALRATPYGYTF. The CDR3 DNA sequence: TGCAGCGCCGATGTAGGTGCATTGAGGGCGACCCCCTATGGCTACACCTTC.